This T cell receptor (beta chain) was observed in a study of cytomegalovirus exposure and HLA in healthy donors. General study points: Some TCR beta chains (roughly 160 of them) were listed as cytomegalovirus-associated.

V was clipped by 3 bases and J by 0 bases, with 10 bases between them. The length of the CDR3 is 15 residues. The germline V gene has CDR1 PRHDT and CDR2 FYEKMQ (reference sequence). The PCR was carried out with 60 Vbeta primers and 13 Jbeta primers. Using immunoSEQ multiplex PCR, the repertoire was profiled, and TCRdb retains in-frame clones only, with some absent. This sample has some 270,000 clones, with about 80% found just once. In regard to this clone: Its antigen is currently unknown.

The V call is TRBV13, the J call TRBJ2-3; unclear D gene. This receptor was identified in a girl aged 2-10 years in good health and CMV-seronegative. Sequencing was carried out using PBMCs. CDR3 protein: CASSFSRISTDTQYF. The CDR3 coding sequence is TGTGCCAGCAGCTTTTCGAGGATTAGCACAGATACGCAGTATTTT.